The rows below give T cell receptor beta chains drawn from one sample of a study of shared clonotypes between healthy human individuals. Only in-frame clones appear in the TCRdb table, and some are missing; sequencing was by immunoSEQ multiplex PCR. The table records about 480,000 clones, 70% to 80% of them present only once. Sequenced sample: PBMCs. The receptors were gathered from a woman in her 40s in good health. Some clones in this sample may be carry-over from other donors' samples. CDR3s include the opening cysteine and the closing phenylalanine or tryptophan. D genes are given only for firm matches. Clone size is stated in some rows and not others, as once, few, many or a class when expanded.

TRBV2	TRBJ2-5	-	14	-	TGTGCCAGCAGTCAAAGCTGGGGGGGCGGGACCCAGTACTTC	CASSQSWGGGTQYF
TRBV2	TRBJ1-1	once	14	TRBD1	TGTGCCAGCAGTGGGGGGACAGGGGCTTTTGAAGCTTTCTTT	CASSGGTGAFEAFF
TRBV30	TRBJ1-2	-	12	-	TGTGCCTGGAGGGTTGCAGGGTACGGCTACACCTTC	CAWRVAGYGYTF
TRBV19	TRBJ2-7	-	15	-	TGTGCCAGTAGTATAGAGGAAGGAGCCTCCTACGAGCAGTACTTC	CASSIEEGASYEQYF
TRBV6-1	TRBJ2-7	-	15	-	TGTGCCAGCAGCTTAACATATGTGGCTGCGTACGAGCAGTACTTC	CASSLTYVAAYEQYF
TRBV7-2	TRBJ2-3	-	17	TRBD2	TGTGCCAGCAGCTTCGGACTAGCGGGGACTAGCACAGATACGCAGTATTTT	CASSFGLAGTSTDTQYF
TRBV10-2	TRBJ2-7	once	15	TRBD2	TGCGCCAGCCAATCTAGCGGGGGAGCTGGATACGAGCAGTACTTC	CASQSSGGAGYEQYF
TRBV7-3	TRBJ2-1	few	15	TRBD1	TGTGCCAGCAGCCAAGACCCCACAGGGGTAAGTGAGCAGTTCTTC	CASSQDPTGVSEQFF
TRBV11-2	TRBJ2-5	-	14	-	TGTGCCAGCAGCTGGTCACCGGACCTGGAGACCCAGTACTTC	CASSWSPDLETQYF
TRBV5-1	TRBJ2-1	-	16	-	TGCGCCAGCAGCTTGGGCGGTAGCGGAGGGTACAATGAGCAGTTCTTC	CASSLGGSGGYNEQFF
TRBV5-1	TRBJ2-7	-	14	-	TGCGCCAGCAGCTTGGAGGGCTCAGCCTACGAGCAGTACTTC	CASSLEGSAYEQYF
TRBV28	TRBJ1-2	-	14	TRBD1	TGTGCCAGCAGTTTCGGACAGGGGGCATTAGGCTACACCTTC	CASSFGQGALGYTF
TRBV6-6	TRBJ1-4	-	14	-	TGTGCCAGCAGTTCCATGGGTACTAATGAAAAACTGTTTTTT	CASSSMGTNEKLFF
TRBV7-2	TRBJ2-5	once	17	TRBD2	TGTGCCAGCAGCTTATCCGGAGACGCGCGGGAGTTTGAGACCCAGTACTTC	CASSLSGDAREFETQYF
TRBV28	TRBJ2-5	-	13	-	TGTGCCACCTCCGGGGGTTACCAAGAGACCCAGTACTTC	CATSGGYQETQYF
TRBV25-1	TRBJ2-2	-	11	-	TGTGCCAGCAGTGAATACGGGGAGCTGTTTTTT	CASSEYGELFF
TRBV28	TRBJ2-2	-	14	-	TGTGCCAGCAGTAGCGGATGGGGCACCGGGGAGCTGTTTTTT	CASSSGWGTGELFF